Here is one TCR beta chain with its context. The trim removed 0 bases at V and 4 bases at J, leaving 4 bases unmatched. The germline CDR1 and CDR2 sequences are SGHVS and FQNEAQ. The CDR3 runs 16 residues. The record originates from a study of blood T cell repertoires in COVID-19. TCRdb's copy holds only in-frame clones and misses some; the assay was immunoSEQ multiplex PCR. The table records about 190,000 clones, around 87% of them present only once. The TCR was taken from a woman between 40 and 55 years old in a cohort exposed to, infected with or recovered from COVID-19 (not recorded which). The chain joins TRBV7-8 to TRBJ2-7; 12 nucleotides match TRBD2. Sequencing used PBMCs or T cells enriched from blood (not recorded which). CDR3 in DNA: TGTGCCAGCAGCTTAGCAGGGCTAGCGGGGGGGTACGAGCAGTACTTC. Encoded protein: CASSLAGLAGGYEQYF.